What follows are 29 T cell receptor beta chains derived from one specimen sequenced in a study of a mutant IDH1 vaccine in newly diagnosed glioma. Sample time point: week 5, during vaccination. Doses of 300 ug of mutant IDH1 20-mer peptide were given with topical imiquimod. These receptors are not linked to any known antigen. Sequenced by immunoSEQ multiplex PCR; TCRdb stores in-frame clones only, minus some. The sample lists 30,000 to 40,000 clones, roughly 80% seen once, with 12% in the top ten. Source: PBMCs, taken from a glioma patient whose treatment included an IDH1 peptide vaccine. These receptors all stem from a man aged 50 to 59 with glioma.

CDR3 coding DNA: TGTGCCAGTATAGGGAGGGGGACAGGGGGCAGCTACGAGCAGTACTTC. This translates into CASIGRGTGGSYEQYF. The chain combines TRBV19 with TRBJ2-7; TRBD1 aligns across 12 bases. The CDR3 contains 16 residues. The germline CDR1 and CDR2 sequences are LNHDA and SQIVND (reference sequence). The J segment lost 3 bases and the V segment lost 7 bases, leaving 10 bases of the junction unmatched. The whole variable domain, filled in from reference TRBV19 and TRBJ2-7, reads DGGITQSPKYLFRKEGQNVTLSCEQNLNHDAMYWYRQDPGQGLRLIYYSQIVNDFQKGDIAEGYSVSREKKESFPLTVTSAQKNPTAFYLCASIGRGTGGSYEQYFGPGTRLTVT.

V and J are TRBV7-8 and TRBJ1-5; a possible D gene is TRBD1 (5 bases). The CDR3 length is 13 residues. Germline V gene lookup returns CDR1 SGHVS and CDR2 FQNEAQ. Trimming removed 3 bases from V and 3 bases from J, with 6 bases in between. CDR3 sequence (DNA): TGTGCCAGCAGCTTGACAGACAATCAGCCCCAGCATTTT. This gives the protein CASSLTDNQPQHF.

In its sample, this clone was seen once. The chain carries TRBV5-1 and TRBJ2-7; TRBD2 aligns across 10 bases. V was clipped by 4 bases and J by 3 bases; unmatched bases: 10. The CDR3 runs to 16 residues. Germline V gene data show CDR1 as SGHRS and CDR2 as YFSETQ. In DNA form, the CDR3 reads TGCGCCAGCAGCCCAGGGGGGTTAGCGGGAGGCTACGAGCAGTACTTC. This codes for CASSPGGLAGGYEQYF.

The rearrangement uses TRBV2 and TRBJ2-1; TRBD2 matches 11 bases. V gave up 6 bases and J gave up 0 bases; unmatched junction bases: 4. The CDR3 has 16 amino acids. Germline V gene data show CDR1 as SNHLY and CDR2 as FYNNEI. CDR3 in amino acids: CASSVSGGGSYNEQFF. CDR3 sequence (DNA): TGTGCCAGCAGCGTTAGCGGGGGGGGCTCCTACAATGAGCAGTTCTTC.

This chain joins TRBV6-6 and TRBJ2-7, with TRBD1 identical over 7 bases. The CDR3 is 13 amino acids. Germline CDR1 MNHNY, CDR2 SVGAGI (reference sequence). V trimming: 5 bases; J trimming: 6 bases; junction bases outside the gene matches: 7. CDR3 loop: CASSPTGNGEQYF. The CDR3, as DNA: TGTGCCAGCAGTCCGACAGGGAACGGCGAGCAGTACTTC.

This chain connects TRBV4-3 to TRBJ1-2; 7 bases match TRBD1. Per the germline V gene, CDR1 is LGHNA and CDR2 is YSLEER. Unmatched junction bases numbered 8, after V lost 4 bases and J lost 6 bases. The CDR3 runs to 14 residues. The CDR3 loop reads CASSPEYRGHGYTF. CDR3 bases: TGCGCCAGCAGCCCGGAGTACAGGGGCCATGGCTACACCTTC.

The chain employs TRBV6-1 and TRBJ2-4; D is perhaps TRBD1 or TRBD2 (5 bases each). Deletions cut 0 bases from V and 8 bases from J, with 14 bases between. The CDR3 contains 15 residues. In germline, CDR1 is MNHNS, CDR2 SASEGT. CDR3 region: CASSEARDGSDIQYF. The CDR3 coding sequence is TGTGCCAGCAGTGAAGCGAGGGACGGGTCAGACATTCAGTACTTC.

The chain has TRBV18 and TRBJ1-4; 7 bases line up with TRBD1. Per germline, CDR1 KGHSH and CDR2 LQKENI. The CDR3 covers 16 residues. The junction had 3 bases not matched to a gene; V was cut back by 1 base and J by 1 base. The CDR3 bases are TGTGCCAGCTCACCACGGAGGGGGCGAACTAATGAAAAACTGTTTTTT. It translates to CASSPRRGRTNEKLFF.

V usage is TRBV5-1 and J usage is TRBJ1-1; 7 nucleotides agree with TRBD1. Losses at the gene ends were 7 bases for V and 4 bases for J; bases not matched to a gene: 10. This CDR3 is 14 amino acids long. CDR1 is SGHRS, CDR2 YFSETQ, per germline. The CDR3 coding sequence is TGCGCCAGCCAACCGAGGACAGGCGTCACTGAAGCTTTCTTT. Amino acid sequence: CASQPRTGVTEAFF.

This chain uses TRBV7-9 with TRBJ2-5; D is ambiguous. Germline V gives CDR1 SEHNR, CDR2 FQNEAQ (reference sequence). V was trimmed by 5 bases and J by 3 bases, leaving 7 bases between them. The CDR3 is 12 residues long. The CDR3 sequence is CASSGRKETQYF. Written as DNA, the CDR3 is TGTGCCAGCAGCGGAAGGAAAGAGACCCAGTACTTC.

V is TRBV6-6 and J is TRBJ1-1, with D tentatively TRBD1 (5 bases). In germline, CDR1 is MNHNY, CDR2 SVGAGI (reference sequence). There are 14 residues in the CDR3. V lost 6 bases and J 3 bases, leaving 14 bases between the germline ends. CDR3 nucleotides: TGTGCCAGCAGCCTACGCCCAGGGTACACTGAAGCTTTCTTT. This translates into CASSLRPGYTEAFF.

The chain combines TRBV14 with TRBJ1-4; no clear D. This CDR3 spans 15 amino acids. Trimming left V 5 bases short and J 0 bases short, with 10 bases between. Germline CDR1 and CDR2: SGHDN and FVKESK. CDR3 protein: CASSTRRTTNEKLFF. The CDR3 DNA reads as TGTGCCAGCAGCACCCGACGGACAACTAATGAAAAACTGTTTTTT.

Notes on this clone: The same CDR3 can be traced to other DNA sequences in this sample. The chain has TRBV5-1 and TRBJ1-1, with TRBD1 as a possible D gene (5 bases). Germline V gives CDR1 SGHRS, CDR2 YFSETQ. V lost 0 bases and J 5 bases, leaving 11 bases between the germline ends. This CDR3 has 14 amino acids. This CDR3 reads CASSLAPGPTEAFF. The CDR3, as DNA: TGCGCCAGCAGCTTGGCGCCAGGGCCAACTGAAGCTTTCTTT. The variable domain in full, with the rest retrieved from reference TRBV5-1 and TRBJ1-1, is KAGVTQTPRYLIKTRGQQVTLSCSPISGHRSVSWYQQTPGQGLQFLFEYFSETQRNKGNFPGRFSGRQFSNSRSEMNVSTLELGDSALYLCASSLAPGPTEAFFGQGTRLTVV.

This clone was counted between two and nine times. This chain joins TRBV7-2 and TRBJ1-1; D is perhaps TRBD1 (5 bases). V dropped 4 bases and J dropped 5 bases, with 11 bases sitting between them. CDR3 size: 13 residues. In germline, CDR1 is SGHTA, CDR2 FQGNSA. The CDR3 sequence is CASSYLGQTEAFF. CDR3 DNA sequence: TGTGCCAGCAGCTATCTCGGACAAACTGAAGCTTTCTTT. The full variable domain, its missing parts supplied by reference TRBV7-2 and TRBJ1-1, is GAGVSQSPSNKVTEKGKDVELRCDPISGHTALYWYRQSLGQGLEFLIYFQGNSAPDKSGLPSDRFSAERTGGSVSTLTIQRTQQEDSAVYLCASSYLGQTEAFFGQGTRLTVV.

This chain uses TRBV19 with TRBJ1-4; a possible D gene is TRBD1 (5 bases). V lost 5 bases, J lost 6 bases, and 22 bases lay in between. The CDR3 has 17 residues. CDR1 and CDR2 (germline): LNHDA, SQIVND (reference sequence). The CDR3: CASSAWDRSSWDEKLFF. CDR3 in DNA: TGTGCCAGTAGTGCCTGGGACCGATCTTCCTGGGATGAAAAACTGTTTTTT.

This clone occurred once. This rearrangement joins TRBV19 to TRBJ1-1; D gene uncertain. V was pared by 5 bases and J by 3 bases, with 10 bases between. The CDR3 runs to 13 residues. The germline V gene encodes CDR1 LNHDA and CDR2 SQIVND (reference sequence). The CDR3 nucleotides read TGTGCCAGTAGTTCCTCAATATACACTGAAGCTTTCTTT. Translation gives CASSSSIYTEAFF.

The V call is TRBV2, the J call TRBJ1-2; the D is unclear. The CDR3 totals 13 residues. Trimming removed 0 bases from V and 8 bases from J, with 10 bases in between. Germline V gives CDR1 SNHLY, CDR2 FYNNEI. CDR3 in amino acids: CASSEAVTGGYTF. CDR3 DNA: TGTGCCAGCAGTGAAGCCGTGACGGGAGGCTACACCTTC.

The J gene is TRBJ1-1, the V gene TRBV15, with D unresolved. Trimming took off 0 bases at V and 3 bases at J, with 8 bases between the two ends. The germline gives CDR1 LNHNV, CDR2 YYDKDF (reference sequence). The CDR3 totals 14 residues. The CDR3 region has the DNA TGTGCCACCAGCAGAGATCGGATGGACACTGAAGCTTTCTTT. It specifies CATSRDRMDTEAFF.

The chain has TRBV7-9 and TRBJ2-7, with a weak D call TRBD1 (6 bases). Germline CDR1 is SEHNR and CDR2 is FQNEAQ (reference sequence). Deletions cut 5 bases from V and 6 bases from J, with 14 bases between. The CDR3 covers 13 residues. CDR3 DNA: TGTGCCAGCAGCATGGACAGCCTCGGCGAGCAGTACTTC. Translating it yields CASSMDSLGEQYF. Together with reference TRBV7-9 and TRBJ2-7, the CDR3 gives the full variable domain: DTGVSQNPRHKITKRGQNVTFRCDPISEHNRLYWYRQTLGQGPEFLTYFQNEAQLEKSRLLSDRFSAERPKGSFSTLEIQRTEQGDSAMYLCASSMDSLGEQYFGPGTRLTVT.

The V gene is TRBV6-5, the J gene TRBJ2-7; perhaps TRBD1 as D (5 bases). Germline V lookup: CDR1 MNHEY, CDR2 SVGAGI. Trimming pared 6 bases from V and 4 bases from J, leaving 10 bases between. This CDR3 spans 12 amino acids. The CDR3: CASSKGVYEQYF. The CDR3 bases are TGTGCCAGCAGCAAAGGGGTATACGAGCAGTACTTC.

The CDR3 DNA follows: TGTGCCAGCAGCTACGACACCACGGGGACTGAAGCTTTCTTT. It codes for CASSYDTTGTEAFF. The chain uses TRBV7-6 and TRBJ1-1; D gene uncertain. Trimming left V 4 bases short and J 5 bases short, with 14 bases between. CDR1 is SGHVS and CDR2 is FNYEAQ in the germline V gene. CDR3 size: 14 residues. Full variable domain (outside the CDR3, taken from reference TRBV7-6 and TRBJ1-1): GAGVSQSPRYKVTKRGQDVALRCDPISGHVSLYWYRQALGQGPEFLTYFNYEAQQDKSGLPNDRFSAERPEGSISTLTIQRTEQRDSAMYRCASSYDTTGTEAFFGQGTRLTVV.

This clone appeared a few times. The J gene is TRBJ1-5, the V gene TRBV10-3, with 8 bases identical to TRBD1. This CDR3 comprises 21 residues. V lost 3 bases and J lost 0; bases outside the gene matches: 19. Germline V CDR1 and CDR2: ENHRY, SYGVKD. The CDR3 DNA follows: TGTGCCATCAGTGACTATTTCATCCGAGACAGGGGAGCTTATAGCAATCAGCCCCAGCATTTT. It is translated as CAISDYFIRDRGAYSNQPQHF.

The chain uses TRBV7-9 and TRBJ1-1; TRBD1 agrees at 7 bases. The trim removed 4 bases at V and 8 bases at J, leaving 4 bases unmatched. Germline CDR1 is SEHNR and CDR2 is FQNEAQ (reference sequence). This CDR3 has 12 amino acids. The CDR3 loop reads CASSYGTAEAFF. In DNA, the CDR3 is TGTGCCAGCAGCTATGGGACAGCGGAAGCTTTCTTT.

This chain links TRBV10-3 with TRBJ2-5; 7 nucleotides align to TRBD2. Looked up from germline, CDR1 is ENHRY and CDR2 is SYGVKD. This CDR3 is built from 13 residues. With V trimmed by 10 bases and J by 2 bases, 7 bases remained unmatched. CDR3 sequence (DNA): TGTGCCACCAGGGAGGGGCTGCAAGAGACCCAGTACTTC. Translation: CATREGLQETQYF.

The CDR3 spells CASSNTGRHQPQHF. The CDR3 nucleotides are TGTGCCAGCAGTAATACAGGGAGGCATCAGCCCCAGCATTTT. The chain carries TRBV27 and TRBJ1-5; D perhaps matches TRBD1 (6 bases). Deletions cut 5 bases from V and 5 bases from J, with 13 bases between. There are 14 residues in the CDR3. Germline V gives CDR1 MNHEY, CDR2 SMNVEV (reference sequence).

V usage is TRBV11-3 and J usage is TRBJ2-5; possible D gene TRBD2, 6 bases. CDR1 and CDR2 (germline): SGHNT, YENEEA. The CDR3 contains 15 residues. V gave up 4 bases and J gave up 1 base, with 13 bases separating them. The CDR3 DNA reads as TGTGCCAGCAGCTCCTACCGCGGGGCCCAAGAGACCCAGTACTTC. It is translated as CASSSYRGAQETQYF.

The chain has TRBV9 and TRBJ1-2; TRBD1 aligns across 9 bases. Germline V gene sequence: CDR1 SGDLS, CDR2 YYNGEE. The junction had 2 bases not matched to a gene; V was cut back by 0 bases and J by 2 bases. This CDR3 spans 15 amino acids. As DNA, the CDR3 is TGTGCCAGCAGCGTAGCCGGACAGGGGAACTATGGCTACACCTTC. Amino acid sequence: CASSVAGQGNYGYTF.

The rearrangement links TRBV2 to TRBJ2-3; TRBD1 agrees at 8 bases. Trimming cost V 2 bases and J 2 bases; bases outside gene matches: 6. Germline values: CDR1 SNHLY, CDR2 FYNNEI. This CDR3 has 16 residues. The CDR3 nucleotides are TGTGCCAGCAGTGAATCATCGGGACAGGCCACAGATACGCAGTATTTT. It encodes CASSESSGQATDTQYF.

The rearrangement joins TRBV7-9 to TRBJ2-7; the match to TRBD2 covers 8 bases. CDR3 size: 15 residues. Germline values: CDR1 SEHNR, CDR2 FQNEAQ (reference sequence). The junction had 4 bases not matched to a gene; V was cut back by 3 bases and J by 0 bases. In nucleotides, the CDR3 is TGTGCCAGCAGCTTGTTACGGGAGGGCTCCTACGAGCAGTACTTC. It codes for CASSLLREGSYEQYF.